This TCR beta chain was sequenced in a study of shared clonotypes between healthy human individuals. Study results and limitations: The genetic and exposure-history diversity represented was limited by few donors. Relative to clonotypes present in all four donors, those not shared had lower generation probabilities.

Libraries were prepared by immunoSEQ multiplex PCR; TCRdb keeps only in-frame clonotypes and omits some of them. This sample carries about 2 million clones, about 94% of them seen once, and the ten largest clones take around 1.1%. Naivety among CD8 cells was defined by CD45RO negativity and positive CCR7 selection, thereby excluding terminally differentiated effector memory CD45RA+ cells. Trimming stripped 4 bases from V and 6 bases from J, with 15 bases between. The CDR3 sequence is 13 residues long. Germline V gives CDR1 GTSNPN, CDR2 SVGIG (reference sequence). Worth noting for this clone: No antigen is known for it.

The receptor was isolated from a man aged 18 to 29 in good health. Source material: naive CD8+ T cells sorted from blood. The chain combines TRBV30 with TRBJ1-2; D remains ambiguous. The CDR3 loop is CAWTLSGRDGYTF. The CDR3 DNA follows: TGTGCCTGGACCCTAAGCGGGCGAGATGGCTACACCTTC.